The 13 T cell receptor beta chains below come from one sample, sequenced in a study of T cells in Graves' hyperthyroidism and ophthalmopathy. There were TCR beta CDR3 regions amplified from RNA transcripts. The HTBI primer set drove a first-round RT-PCR of the TCR CDR3. Using its own MiXCR run on the multiplex PCR reads, TCRdb lists one record per CDR3 protein. The sample holds 350,000 to 400,000 distinct CDR3 sequences, about 20% seen once. The sequenced sample was blood. These receptors all stem from a woman aged 18 to 35 with Graves' hyperthyroidism.

This clonotype was seen at least ten times. The V gene is TRBV27, the J gene TRBJ1-1, with D possibly being TRBD1 (6 bases). CDR1 is MNHEY, CDR2 SMNVEV, per germline (reference sequence). CDR3 size: 15 residues. The ends were cut back, 6 bases at V and 6 bases at J, with 20 bases in the middle. The CDR3 coding sequence is TGTGCCAGCAGCCCTTGGGGGCCCGGCGGGCCTGAAGCTTTCTTT. Translating gives CASSPWGPGGPEAFF.

This clonotype was recorded only once. This may arise from a read error, as a much more abundant clone is one base away. The V and J genes are TRBV13 and TRBJ2-5; TRBD1 aligns across 7 bases. Per the germline V gene, CDR1 is PRHDT and CDR2 is FYEKMQ (reference sequence). This CDR3 is built from 14 residues. The CDR3 reads CVSTHRGSQETQYF. The DNA for the CDR3 is TGTGTCAGCACTCACAGGGGCTCACAAGAGACCCAGTACTTC.

This clonotype was detected many times. This chain links TRBV20-1 with TRBJ1-2; D remains ambiguous. The CDR3 loop spans 12 amino acids. CDR1 and CDR2 (germline): DFQATT, SNEGSKA (reference sequence). Trimming shortened V by 0 bases and J by 2 bases, and 4 bases separated the two germline ends. The CDR3 loop is CSARDQNYGYTF. The DNA of the CDR3 is TGCAGTGCTAGAGATCAGAACTATGGCTACACCTTC.

This clonotype occurred many times. The chain links TRBV12-3 or TRBV12-4 to TRBJ2-2, with D possibly being TRBD1 or TRBD2 (5 bases each). Trimming pared 7 bases from V and 11 bases from J, leaving 20 bases between. There are 14 residues in the CDR3. The CDR3 loop is CASTLYPGGRELFF. CDR3 coding DNA: TGTGCCAGCACACTCTATCCTGGGGGTCGTGAGCTGTTTTTT.

As for this clonotype: This could be a read error, since a much larger clone is one nucleotide away. The chain uses TRBV7-2 and TRBJ2-7; no clear D. The CDR3 covers 13 residues. From germline, CDR1 is SGHTA and CDR2 FQGNSA. CDR3 nucleotide sequence: TGTGCCAGCAGCTTAAGTGTAGTTACCGAGCAGTGCTTC. This translates into CASSLSVVTEQCF. The entire variable domain, with the rest obtained from reference TRBV7-2 and TRBJ2-7, is as follows: GAGVSQSPSNKVTEKGKDVELRCDPISGHTALYWYRQSLGQGLEFLIYFQGNSAPDKSGLPSDRFSAERTGGSVSTLTIQRTQQEDSAVYLCASSLSVVTEQCFGPGTRLTVT.

This clonotype was detected ten times or more. The chain employs TRBV2 and TRBJ1-5; no firm D call. Germline V gives CDR1 SNHLY, CDR2 FYNNEI. The V end lost 6 bases, the J end lost 4 bases, and 7 bases lay between the germline ends. This CDR3 has 12 amino acids. The DNA of the CDR3 is TGTGCCAGCAGCATAGAAAATCAGCCCCAGCATTTT. Protein sequence: CASSIENQPQHF.

This clonotype was found many times. This sequence joins TRBV20-1 and TRBJ2-5; TRBD2 matches at 13 bases. J gave up 2 bases and V 1 base, and 4 bases lay outside the gene matches. This CDR3 has 16 residues. CDR1 is DFQATT, CDR2 SNEGSKA, per germline (reference sequence). The CDR3 nucleotides are TGCAGTGCTAGAGGAACTAGCGGGGGGGATCAAGAGACCCAGTACTTC. Translation: CSARGTSGGDQETQYF.

On this clonotype: Given a much more abundant clone one base away, this may be a read error. Since no conserved phenylalanine or tryptophan closes the CDR3, a read error is the likely cause. The genes are TRBV7-6 and TRBJ1-1; no definite D call. The CDR3 spans 13 residues. V shed 1 base and J shed 4 bases, with 7 bases lying between them. Germline V gives CDR1 SGHVS, CDR2 FNYEAQ. CDR3 amino acids: CASSLGPITEAFS. Written as DNA, the CDR3 is TGTGCCAGCAGCTTAGGGCCGATCACTGAAGCTTTCTCT.

There are many counts of this clonotype. The rearrangement links TRBV20-1 to TRBJ2-7; 13 bases line up with TRBD2. The length of the CDR3 is 16 residues. The ends lost 6 bases at V and 2 bases at J; junction bases unmatched: 10. Germline V lookup: CDR1 DFQATT, CDR2 SNEGSKA (reference sequence). CDR3 loop: CSASRGLAGAAYEQYF. CDR3 DNA: TGCAGTGCGTCTAGAGGACTAGCGGGGGCCGCCTACGAGCAGTACTTC.

This clonotype occurred many times. One end of the junction varies from germline; a read error may be responsible. This chain links TRBV29-1 with TRBJ1-1, with a weak D call TRBD1 (6 bases). The CDR3 totals 13 residues. Germline V gene sequence: CDR1 SQVTM, CDR2 ANQGSEA. CDR3 amino acids: CSVGQQLNTEAFF. The CDR3 region has the DNA TGCAGCGTAGGACAGCAATTGAACACTGAAGCCTTCTTT.

On this clonotype itself: A much larger clonotype is one base distant, so this may be a read error. The rearrangement uses TRBV19 and TRBJ1-3; possibly TRBD1 for D (5 bases). The length of the CDR3 is 15 residues. Germline assignment: CDR1 LNHDA and CDR2 SQIVND (reference sequence). This CDR3 is CARSPGHYSGNTIYF. In DNA form, the CDR3 reads TGTGCCCGTAGTCCCGGACACTACTCTGGAAACACCATATATTTT.

At least ten counts were recorded for this clonotype. The chain has TRBV12-3 or TRBV12-4 and TRBJ1-1; D is possibly TRBD1 (5 bases). V lost 3 bases and J 4 bases, leaving 15 bases between the germline ends. The CDR3 is 15 amino acids. CDR3 residues: CASSFWGFEVTEAFF. In DNA form, the CDR3 reads TGTGCCAGCAGTTTTTGGGGCTTCGAGGTCACTGAAGCTTTCTTT.

The V and J genes are TRBV25-1 and TRBJ1-5; 10 bases line up with TRBD1. Germline V CDR1 and CDR2: MGHDK, SYGVNS. With V trimmed by 4 bases and J by 7 bases, 4 bases remained unmatched. The CDR3 is made up of 14 amino acids. The CDR3 is CASSATGGEQPQHF. In DNA, the CDR3 is TGTGCCAGCAGTGCGACAGGGGGCGAGCAGCCCCAGCATTTT.